What follows are 22 T cell receptor beta chains derived from one specimen sequenced in a study of human T cells and chemical hapten exposure. Time point meaning: pre-sensitization, week 0. The treatment was: therapeutic diphenylcyclopropenone sensitization with weekly scalp DPC. TCRdb reanalysed the RACE reads using MiXCR and keeps one entry per CDR3 protein. Of about 380,000 distinct CDR3 sequences in the sample, roughly 4.6% were seen once. The source material was whole blood, sampled in connection with sensitization to the hapten diphenylcyclopropenone (DPC). These receptors came from a woman aged 45 to 65 with alopecia areata. Some clones in this sample may be carry-over from other donors' samples.

This clonotype was recorded many times. The chain is built from TRBV29-1 and TRBJ1-1; D is unresolved. The germline V gene encodes CDR1 SQVTM and CDR2 ANQGSEA. The CDR3 loop spans 11 amino acids. The V end lost 5 bases, the J end lost 1 base, and 5 bases lay between the germline ends. Here the CDR3 DNA reads TGCAGCGTTTCACGGAACACTGAAGCTTTCTTT. As protein: CSVSRNTEAFF.

This clonotype was seen ten or more times. V and J are TRBV6-5 and TRBJ2-7, with D perhaps TRBD2 (6 bases). The germline CDR1 and CDR2 sequences are MNHEY and SVGAGI. The CDR3 extends over 15 amino acids. The ends were cut back, 4 bases at V and 2 bases at J, with 15 bases in the middle. CDR3 protein: CASSSGTPDTYEQYF. The CDR3 coding sequence is TGTGCCAGCAGTTCCGGGACTCCGGACACCTACGAGCAGTACTTC.

In this sample, this clonotype turned up many times. V usage is TRBV7-9 and J usage is TRBJ2-1, with 12 bases lining up with TRBD2. CDR1 is SEHNR, CDR2 FQNEAQ, per germline (reference sequence). J was trimmed by 8 bases and V by 2 bases; bases with no gene match: 7. The CDR3 loop spans 16 amino acids. The CDR3 loop is CASSLYRRLAGDEQFF. The CDR3 nucleotides are TGTGCCAGCAGCTTATATCGAAGACTAGCGGGGGATGAGCAGTTCTTC.

This clonotype was observed many times. This rearrangement joins TRBV20-1 to TRBJ1-6; D is unclear. CDR1 and CDR2 from the germline V gene are DFQATT and SNEGSKA (reference sequence). V was cut by 5 bases and J by 6 bases, with 14 bases left in between. The CDR3 length is 14 residues. The chain's CDR3 is CSAPRPGVNSPLHF. The CDR3 DNA reads TGCAGTGCTCCCAGACCGGGAGTTAATTCACCCCTCCACTTT.

This clonotype appeared many times. The J gene is TRBJ2-1, the V gene TRBV12-3 or TRBV12-4, with 11 bases lining up with TRBD2. The CDR3 is made up of 15 amino acids. The trim removed 5 bases at V and 6 bases at J, leaving 6 bases unmatched. The CDR3 reads CASSPRLAGINEQFF. DNA for the CDR3: TGTGCCAGCAGTCCTCGACTAGCGGGAATCAATGAGCAGTTCTTC.

This clonotype showed up many times. Here the CDR3 reads CSYDRGGTDTQYF. The CDR3 DNA reads as TGCAGTTACGACAGGGGAGGTACAGATACGCAGTATTTT. This sequence joins TRBV20-1 and TRBJ2-3; 8 bases line up with TRBD1. The CDR3 has 13 residues. CDR1 and CDR2 (germline): DFQATT, SNEGSKA (reference sequence). Losses at the gene ends were 8 bases for V and 3 bases for J; bases not matched to a gene: 7.

This clonotype was counted ten times or more. The V and J genes are TRBV2 and TRBJ1-4, with TRBD1 matching over 8 bases. The CDR3 is made up of 13 amino acids. Per germline, CDR1 SNHLY and CDR2 FYNNEI. Trimming cost V 7 bases and J 4 bases; bases outside gene matches: 2. The CDR3 DNA sequence: TGTGCCAGCACAACAGGGGGTAATGAAAAACTGTTTTTT. This translates into CASTTGGNEKLFF.

This clonotype was found a few times. The chain carries TRBV12-3 or TRBV12-4 and TRBJ2-3; 8 bases map to TRBD2. The CDR3 totals 16 residues. Germline trimming cut 5 bases from V and 3 bases from J; bases unmatched to any gene: 10. The CDR3 loop is CASSPGVAGMTDTQYF. The CDR3 region has the DNA TGTGCCAGCAGTCCCGGGGTAGCGGGGATGACAGATACGCAGTATTTT.

This clonotype has just a few counts. V usage is TRBV20-1 and J usage is TRBJ2-3; D not resolved. Looked up from germline, CDR1 is DFQATT and CDR2 is SNEGSKA (reference sequence). The CDR3 runs to 13 residues. V was cut by 6 bases and J by 2 bases, with 12 bases left in between. The CDR3 sequence: CSASSANTDTQYF. CDR3 nucleotides: TGCAGTGCCTCCTCGGCCAACACAGATACGCAGTATTTT.

This sequence joins TRBV11-2 and TRBJ1-2; D uncertain. The V and J ends lost 5 bases and 6 bases respectively, with 13 bases between them. The CDR3 spans 13 residues. The germline V gene encodes CDR1 SGHAT and CDR2 FQNNGV. The CDR3, as DNA: TGTGCCAGCAGCGAATTATACAAGGATGGCTACACCTTC. This translates into CASSELYKDGYTF.

This clonotype was seen at least ten times. CDR3 in amino acids: CASSTGTGKETQYF. In DNA form, the CDR3 reads TGCGCCAGCAGCACCGGGACAGGGAAAGAGACCCAGTACTTC. The rearrangement uses TRBV5-1 and TRBJ2-5; 9 nucleotides agree with TRBD1. The V segment lost 4 bases and the J segment 3 bases; nucleotides outside the gene matches: 4. Germline CDR1 reads SGHRS; CDR2 reads YFSETQ. This CDR3 has 14 residues.

This clonotype was detected only a few times. The chain links TRBV27 to TRBJ1-1; D is uncertain. CDR3 length: 15 residues. V was trimmed by 4 bases and J by 3 bases, leaving 15 bases between them. Germline-derived CDR1 and CDR2 are MNHEY and SMNVEV (reference sequence). Written as DNA, the CDR3 is TGTGCCAGCAGTTACGTCCGGTTTCTTCACACTGAAGCTTTCTTT. As protein: CASSYVRFLHTEAFF.

The chain couples TRBV28 to TRBJ2-3, with D maybe TRBD2 (5 bases). The CDR3 has 16 amino acids. Trimming cost V 6 bases and J 2 bases, with 18 bases left between them. Germline-derived CDR1 and CDR2 are MDHEN and SYDVKM. CDR3 sequence: CASSENTAAPTDTQYF. In nucleotides, the CDR3 is TGTGCCAGCAGCGAGAACACAGCGGCTCCCACAGATACGCAGTATTTT.

This clonotype has just a few counts. The rearrangement uses TRBV7-9 and TRBJ1-1; D call uncertain. This CDR3 is built from 11 residues. CDR1 and CDR2 from the germline V gene are SEHNR and FQNEAQ (reference sequence). Trimming removed 5 bases from V and 8 bases from J, with 9 bases in between. CDR3 loop: CASSPKSEAFF. Written as DNA, the CDR3 is TGTGCCAGCAGCCCCAAGTCCGAAGCTTTCTTT.

This clonotype was seen a few times. The rearrangement joins TRBV10-3 to TRBJ1-6, with TRBD1 matching 11 bases. Germline V gene data show CDR1 as ENHRY and CDR2 as SYGVKD. The junction had 2 bases not matched to a gene; V was cut back by 2 bases and J by 8 bases. The CDR3 extends over 15 amino acids. The DNA of the CDR3 is TGTGCCATCAGTGAGCGGGGACAGGGGGATTCACCCCTCCACTTT. Protein: CAISERGQGDSPLHF.

At least ten counts were recorded for this clonotype. DNA for the CDR3: TGTGCCAGCAGCCGAACGACCGGGGAGCTGTTTTTT. Residues: CASSRTTGELFF. The rearrangement joins TRBV3-1 to TRBJ2-2; D call uncertain. Germline CDR1 reads LGHDT; CDR2 reads YNNKEL (reference sequence). The ends were cut back, 4 bases at V and 5 bases at J, with 5 bases in the middle. This CDR3 has 12 residues.

This clonotype was observed a few times. The chain recombines TRBV29-1 with TRBJ2-7, with D perhaps TRBD1 (6 bases). Trimming cost V 6 bases and J 4 bases, with 13 bases left between them. Germline V CDR1 and CDR2: SQVTM, ANQGSEA. This CDR3 is built from 12 residues. CDR3 DNA: TGCAGCGTCCAGGGGACACTTTACGAGCAGTACTTC. This encodes CSVQGTLYEQYF.

The CDR3 DNA reads as TGTGCCAGCAGTGCCCCTAGTGAAAAACTGTTTTTT. Translation gives CASSAPSEKLFF. The rearrangement links TRBV12-3 or TRBV12-4 to TRBJ1-4; D gene unclear. V was clipped by 5 bases and J by 7 bases, with 8 bases between them. The CDR3 extends over 12 amino acids.

This clonotype was seen more than once but under ten times. The chain carries TRBV12-3 or TRBV12-4 and TRBJ2-1; 9 bases match TRBD1. V shed 5 bases, J shed 9 bases, and the junction held 14 bases outside the gene matches. The CDR3 consists of 16 residues. In DNA, the CDR3 is TGTGCCAGCAGTCCACTCATCGGGACAGGGAAGGGTGAGCAGTTCTTC. It encodes CASSPLIGTGKGEQFF.

This clonotype occurred many times. CDR3 DNA: TGTGCCAGCAGTACCGGGACAGCGAACACTGAAGCTTTCTTT. Its protein product is CASSTGTANTEAFF. The chain uses TRBV12-3 or TRBV12-4 and TRBJ1-1, with TRBD1 identical over 7 bases. The V segment lost 5 bases and the J segment 1 base; nucleotides outside the gene matches: 4. This CDR3 is 14 amino acids long.

This clonotype turned up a few times. The chain has TRBV10-3 and TRBJ2-4, with D possibly matching TRBD1 (5 bases). V shed 7 bases and J shed 2 bases, with 12 bases lying between them. This CDR3 has 14 amino acids. Germline loops: CDR1 ENHRY, CDR2 SYGVKD. CDR3 sequence (DNA): TGTGCCATCATTCTTCCAGGGTCCAAAAACATTCAGTACTTC. Translating it yields CAIILPGSKNIQYF.

This clonotype was seen at least ten times. The gene calls are TRBV7-6 and TRBJ1-6, with D possibly being TRBD1 (5 bases). CDR1 is SGHVS and CDR2 is FNYEAQ in the germline V gene. This CDR3 comprises 15 residues. V dropped 5 bases and J dropped 10 bases, with 18 bases sitting between them. The CDR3 sequence is CASSLAGGKRSPLHF. DNA of the CDR3: TGTGCCAGCAGCCTGGCCGGGGGGAAGCGCTCACCCCTCCACTTT.